These 8 T cell receptor beta chains share one sample of origin, sequenced in a study of CD8 T cells in ankylosing spondylitis. TCRdb re-analysed the 5' RACE reads in MiXCR, keeping a single row per CDR3 protein. The sample includes about 36,000 distinct CDR3 sequences, under 15% of them seen just once. Sequencing input: synovial fluid, either unsorted or a sorted T cell fraction (not recorded which). Receptors originate from a male donor with ankylosing spondylitis.

This clonotype came up many times. The chain is built from TRBV28 and TRBJ2-7; 10 nucleotides align to TRBD1. The CDR3 consists of 17 residues. Germline V gene lookup returns CDR1 MDHEN and CDR2 SYDVKM. The V and J ends lost 2 bases and 5 bases, in that order; junction bases with no gene match: 12. The CDR3 reads CASSLPLTGTGADEQYF. The CDR3 nucleotides read TGTGCCAGCAGTTTACCCTTGACCGGGACAGGGGCCGACGAGCAGTACTTC.

At least ten counts were recorded for this clonotype. The chain employs TRBV11-2 and TRBJ2-1; the D is unclear. V dropped 3 bases and J dropped 0 bases, with 12 bases sitting between them. This CDR3 comprises 16 residues. Germline CDR1 and CDR2: SGHAT and FQNNGV. CDR3 DNA sequence: TGTGCCAGCAGCTTGTTAGTAAGTTCCTCCTACAATGAGCAGTTCTTC. Translation: CASSLLVSSSYNEQFF.

The chain recombines TRBV5-1 with TRBJ1-5; no firm D call. Germline values: CDR1 SGHRS, CDR2 YFSETQ. Between the trimmed V and J ends, which lost 5 bases and 0 bases, there was a span of 15 bases. The CDR3 is made up of 16 amino acids. CDR3 loop: CASRSRCNYSNQPQHF. In DNA, the CDR3 is TGCGCCAGCAGATCCCGATGCAATTATAGCAATCAGCCCCAGCATTTT.

This rearrangement joins TRBV15 to TRBJ2-3; D remains unclear. The CDR3 spans 14 residues. Deletions cut 0 bases from V and 4 bases from J, with 8 bases between. Germline CDR1 LNHNV, CDR2 YYDKDF (reference sequence). The CDR3 sequence: CATSRDYSADTQYF. The CDR3 DNA sequence: TGTGCCACCAGCAGAGATTACTCGGCAGATACGCAGTATTTT.

The chain uses TRBV9 and TRBJ2-3; D is possibly TRBD1 (5 bases). V was trimmed by 5 bases and J by 0 bases, leaving 10 bases between them. Germline V gene lookup returns CDR1 SGDLS and CDR2 YYNGEE. This CDR3 contains 14 residues. CDR3 nucleotides: TGTGCCAGCAGTACGGACACTAGCACAGATACGCAGTATTTT. Amino acids: CASSTDTSTDTQYF.

This clonotype was observed a few times. The chain is built from TRBV7-9 and TRBJ2-7; 10 bases are a match to TRBD2. The CDR3 has 16 residues. Unmatched junction bases numbered 9, after V lost 5 bases and J lost 2 bases. Germline V CDR1 and CDR2: SEHNR, FQNEAQ (reference sequence). The DNA of the CDR3 is TGTGCCAGCAGCCCGGTAGCGGGAGGAAGCACCTACGAGCAGTACTTC. Its protein is CASSPVAGGSTYEQYF.

The gene calls are TRBV29-1 and TRBJ2-1; tentative D call: TRBD2 (6 bases). Germline CDR1 and CDR2: SQVTM and ANQGSEA. V was shortened by 3 bases and J by 4 bases, with 13 bases between the two germline ends. This CDR3 is built from 14 residues. As DNA, the CDR3 is TGCAGCGTTGACGGGGCGGGAATATACAATGAGCAGTTCTTC. It yields the protein CSVDGAGIYNEQFF.

This clonotype has only a few counts. The chain employs TRBV7-6 and TRBJ1-1; 7 bases agree with TRBD1. With V trimmed by 2 bases and J by 6 bases, 12 bases remained unmatched. The CDR3 totals 16 residues. Germline CDR1 is SGHVS and CDR2 is FNYEAQ. DNA for the CDR3: TGTGCCAGCAGCTTATGGACAGGCACTCTAGCCCCTGAAGCTTTCTTT. Translated: CASSLWTGTLAPEAFF.